The source of this T cell receptor beta chain is a study of blood T cell repertoires in COVID-19. Study overall: The study drew acute and convalescent COVID-19 samples from the United States, Italy and Spain. Sources were T cells, B-cell-depleted T cells, or PBMCs; the material itself was cDNA or gDNA.

Study processing details: Reference gene primer amplification yielded estimated nucleated cell counts. The repertoire was sequenced with immunoSEQ multiplex PCR; TCRdb's copy has only in-frame clones and lacks some. V, J and clone size were drawn from that table, and D and trimming were deduced from the DNA. The sample includes about 110,000 clones, around 85% of them seen just once. The V and J ends lost 3 bases and 8 bases respectively, with 10 bases between them. This CDR3 has 12 amino acids. What was sequenced was peripheral blood. The chain uses TRBV12-3 or TRBV12-4 and TRBJ1-2, with a tentative D call TRBD1 (6 bases). The receptor was isolated from a human donor in a cohort sampled during active COVID-19. The CDR3 sequence is CASSFTGIGYTF. As DNA, the CDR3 is TGTGCCAGCAGTTTCACAGGGATCGGCTACACCTTC.